This T cell receptor (beta chain) was sequenced for a study of CD8 T cells in Susac syndrome. Sequencing of TCR beta covered CD8+ and CD4+ T cells obtained from blood. Healthy donors served as age- and sex-matched controls. Isolation of CD8+ and CD4+ T cells was performed negatively, whereas enrichment of TEMRA cells was done by FACS. The RNA input was roughly 0.45 to 1 ug, and it was reverse transcribed with random hexamers. The authors amplified TCR beta CDR3 across 54 Vbeta and 13 Jbeta using immunoSEQ multiplex PCR. MiXCR, run by TCRdb on the immunoSEQ multiplex PCR reads, gives a single entry per CDR3 protein. The table lists more than 55,000 distinct CDR3 sequences, around 93% of them singletons. The TCR originated in a human donor in good health. The sample was CD8+ T cells from PBMCs.

CDR3 DNA: TGTGCCAGCACCACCTCGGGGGGTGCTTTCTTT. As protein: CASTTSGGAFF. The V and J genes are TRBV25-1 and TRBJ1-1, with D maybe TRBD1 (5 bases). CDR3 length: 11 amino acids. Germline CDR1 and CDR2: MGHDK and SYGVNS. Deletions cut 7 bases from V and 11 bases from J, with 14 bases between.